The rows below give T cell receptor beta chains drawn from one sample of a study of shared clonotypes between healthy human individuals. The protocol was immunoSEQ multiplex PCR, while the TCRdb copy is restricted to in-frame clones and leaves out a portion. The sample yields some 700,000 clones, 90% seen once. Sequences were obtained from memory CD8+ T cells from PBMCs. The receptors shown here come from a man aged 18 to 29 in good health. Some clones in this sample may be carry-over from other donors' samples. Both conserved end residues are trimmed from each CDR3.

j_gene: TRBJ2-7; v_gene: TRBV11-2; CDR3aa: ASSFFRYYEQY
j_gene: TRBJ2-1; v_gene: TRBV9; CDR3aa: ASTAGGSLNNEQF
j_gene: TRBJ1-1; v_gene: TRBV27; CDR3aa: ASQDRGGTEAF
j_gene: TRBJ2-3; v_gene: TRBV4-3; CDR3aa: ASSQVAAYTDTQY
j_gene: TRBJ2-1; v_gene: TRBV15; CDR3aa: ATSPMGPDEQF
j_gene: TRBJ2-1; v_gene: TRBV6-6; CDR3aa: ASNWDSYNEQF
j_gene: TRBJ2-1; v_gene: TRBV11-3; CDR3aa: ASSPRLAPYNEQF
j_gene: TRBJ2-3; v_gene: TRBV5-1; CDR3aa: ASSLLDTQY
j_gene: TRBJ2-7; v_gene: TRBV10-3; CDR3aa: AIRDPGTSAYEQY
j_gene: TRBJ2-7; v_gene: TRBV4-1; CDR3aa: ASSRGQTYEQY
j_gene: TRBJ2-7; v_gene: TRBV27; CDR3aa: ASSSGLAVGEQY
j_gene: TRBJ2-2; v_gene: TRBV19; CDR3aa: ASSTSVTGELF
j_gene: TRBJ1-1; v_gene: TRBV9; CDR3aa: ASSPDRAIEAF
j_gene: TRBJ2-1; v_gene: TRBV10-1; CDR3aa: ASSERVERIYNEQF
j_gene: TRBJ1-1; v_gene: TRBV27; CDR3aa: ASSPTGAEAF
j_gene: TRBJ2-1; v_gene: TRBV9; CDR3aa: ASSGNPRDRLPHEQF
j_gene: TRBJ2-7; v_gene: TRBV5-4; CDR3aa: ASSPRGAGGPYEQY
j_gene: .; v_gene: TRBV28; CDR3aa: ASSLWPGRSYEQY
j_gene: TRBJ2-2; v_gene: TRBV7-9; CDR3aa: ASSLSGSITGELF
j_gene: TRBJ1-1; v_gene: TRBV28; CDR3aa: ASSDTEAF
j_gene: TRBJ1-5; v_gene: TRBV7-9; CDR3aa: ASSPLSGAGQPQH
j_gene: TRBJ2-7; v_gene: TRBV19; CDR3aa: ASTECEQY